The next 9 T cell receptor beta chains were all read from a single sample in a study of blood T cell repertoires in COVID-19. Here immunoSEQ multiplex PCR was the method, and the copy in TCRdb shows in-frame clones only, minus some. Among fewer than 90,000 clones listed, over 70% were seen once. Sequencing was carried out using peripheral blood. The receptors come from a woman aged 45-60 years with acute or convalescent COVID-19.

The chain joins TRBV5-1 to TRBJ2-5, with 7 bases aligning to TRBD1. CDR1 SGHRS and CDR2 YFSETQ come from the germline V gene. V was pared by 4 bases and J by 2 bases, with 5 bases of the junction left unmatched. CDR3 length: 14 amino acids. As DNA, the CDR3 is TGCGCCAGCAGCCAAAGGACAGGTCAAGAGACCCAGTACTTC. Its translation: CASSQRTGQETQYF.

The V and J genes are TRBV5-1 and TRBJ1-2; D not certain. The germline CDR1 and CDR2 sequences are SGHRS and YFSETQ. This CDR3 is 14 amino acids long. V was pared by 4 bases and J by 2 bases, with 12 bases between. The CDR3 protein is CASSPVPGNYGYTF. CDR3 DNA: TGCGCCAGCAGCCCGGTCCCGGGGAACTATGGCTACACCTTC. The complete variable domain, with remaining parts taken from reference TRBV5-1 and TRBJ1-2, reads KAGVTQTPRYLIKTRGQQVTLSCSPISGHRSVSWYQQTPGQGLQFLFEYFSETQRNKGNFPGRFSGRQFSNSRSEMNVSTLELGDSALYLCASSPVPGNYGYTFGSGTRLTVV.

This chain joins TRBV14 and TRBJ1-2; tentative D call: TRBD1 (5 bases). The CDR3 is made up of 15 amino acids. The germline gives CDR1 SGHDN, CDR2 FVKESK. The V gene lost 4 bases and the J gene lost 5 bases, with 17 bases spanning the gap. The DNA for the CDR3 is TGTGCCAGCAGCCTAGCCGGGACTGAAAGTTATGGCTACACCTTC. It yields the protein CASSLAGTESYGYTF.

This clone was seen a few times. The chain recombines TRBV28 with TRBJ1-5; TRBD1 aligns across 9 bases. Germline CDR1 is MDHEN and CDR2 is SYDVKM. The V and J ends lost 4 bases and 7 bases, in that order; junction bases with no gene match: 5. This CDR3 is 14 amino acids long. The CDR3 spells CASSSGQGKQPQHF. As DNA, the CDR3 is TGTGCCAGCAGTTCCGGACAGGGGAAACAGCCCCAGCATTTT.

The gene calls are TRBV28 and TRBJ2-7; D might be TRBD2 (5 bases). The CDR3 is 15 amino acids. Germline CDR1 reads MDHEN; CDR2 reads SYDVKM. V lost 3 bases to trimming and J lost 1 base, with 13 bases between them. The CDR3 reads CASSFSERLSYEQYF. In DNA, the CDR3 is TGTGCCAGCAGTTTTAGCGAGCGCCTTTCCTACGAGCAGTACTTC.

This chain connects TRBV12-3 or TRBV12-4 to TRBJ2-5; TRBD2 might be the D (5 bases). The CDR3 loop spans 13 amino acids. The V gene lost 1 base and the J gene lost 7 bases, with 10 bases spanning the gap. In DNA form, the CDR3 reads TGTGCCAGCAGTTTAGGGCTAGCCGCGACCCAGTACTTC. It is translated as CASSLGLAATQYF.

J is TRBJ1-2 and V is TRBV28; possible D gene TRBD1, 5 bases. This CDR3 spans 13 amino acids. The ends were cut back, 3 bases at V and 8 bases at J, with 13 bases in the middle. Germline V gene data show CDR1 as MDHEN and CDR2 as SYDVKM. In DNA form, the CDR3 reads TGTGCCAGCAGTTTTCCGCAGGGCTTAGGCTACACCTTC. It specifies CASSFPQGLGYTF.

Notes on this clone: The junction departs from germline at one end; a sequencing error may be responsible. The CDR3 nucleotides read TGTGCCAACAGCTTGGATGTGGGGGGGTACGGCTACGAGCAGTACTTC. Its protein product is CANSLDVGGYGYEQYF. The gene calls are TRBV5-5 and TRBJ2-7, with 7 nucleotides matching TRBD2. The CDR3 extends over 16 amino acids. CDR1 SGHKS and CDR2 YYEKEE come from the germline V gene (reference sequence).

The chain links TRBV5-1 to TRBJ2-7; D is uncertain. In germline, CDR1 is SGHRS, CDR2 YFSETQ. The CDR3 has 15 residues. Trimming pared 2 bases from V and 0 bases from J, leaving 12 bases between. CDR3 in amino acids: CASSLLPVSSYEQYF. CDR3 coding DNA: TGCGCCAGCAGCTTATTACCCGTCAGCTCCTACGAGCAGTACTTC.